This T cell receptor beta chain was recovered during a study of blood T cell repertoires in COVID-19. This clone was detected only once. The CDR3 length is 14 residues. Germline-derived CDR1 and CDR2 are KGHSH and LQKENI. The junction had 3 bases not matched to a gene; V was cut back by 4 bases and J by 6 bases. Assay used: immunoSEQ multiplex PCR; TCRdb lists only in-frame clones, some missing. Among over 75,000 clones listed, approximately 80% were seen once. V gene TRBV18 combines with J gene TRBJ2-1, with 10 bases that match TRBD1. The TCR comes from a man in his sixties or seventies with acute or convalescent COVID-19. Sample: peripheral blood. The chain's CDR3 is CASSQGQGGNEQFF. For the CDR3, the DNA is TGTGCCAGCTCACAAGGACAGGGGGGCAATGAGCAGTTCTTC.